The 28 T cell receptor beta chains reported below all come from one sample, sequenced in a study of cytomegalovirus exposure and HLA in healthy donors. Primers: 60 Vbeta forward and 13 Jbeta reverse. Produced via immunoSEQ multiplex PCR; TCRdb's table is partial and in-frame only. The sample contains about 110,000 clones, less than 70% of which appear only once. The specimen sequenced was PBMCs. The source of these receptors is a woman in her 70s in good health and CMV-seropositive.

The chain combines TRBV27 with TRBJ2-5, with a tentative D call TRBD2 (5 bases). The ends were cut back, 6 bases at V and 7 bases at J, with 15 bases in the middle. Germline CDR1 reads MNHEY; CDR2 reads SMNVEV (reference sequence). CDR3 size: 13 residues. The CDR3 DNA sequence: TGTGCCAGCAGGGGGAGCGGACGGTGGACCCAGTACTTC. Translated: CASRGSGRWTQYF.

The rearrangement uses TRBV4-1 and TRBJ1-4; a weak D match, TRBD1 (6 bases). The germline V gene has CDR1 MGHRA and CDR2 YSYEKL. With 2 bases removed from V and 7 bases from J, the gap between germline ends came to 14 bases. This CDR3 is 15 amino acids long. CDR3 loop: CASSQSRGGREKLFF. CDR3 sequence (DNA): TGCGCCAGCAGCCAATCCAGGGGAGGGCGTGAAAAACTGTTTTTT.

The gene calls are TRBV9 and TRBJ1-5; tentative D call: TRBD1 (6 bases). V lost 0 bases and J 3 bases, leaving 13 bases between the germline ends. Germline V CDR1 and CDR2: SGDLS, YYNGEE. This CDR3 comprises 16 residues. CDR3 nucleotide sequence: TGTGCCAGCAGCGTAGACGGTCGGACAGTCAATCAGCCCCAGCATTTT. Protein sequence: CASSVDGRTVNQPQHF.

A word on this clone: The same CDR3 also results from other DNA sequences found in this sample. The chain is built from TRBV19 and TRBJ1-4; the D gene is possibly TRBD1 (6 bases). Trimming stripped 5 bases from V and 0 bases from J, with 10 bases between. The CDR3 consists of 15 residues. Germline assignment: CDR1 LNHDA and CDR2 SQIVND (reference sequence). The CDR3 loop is CASSPRQATNEKLFF. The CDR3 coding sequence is TGTGCCAGTAGTCCCCGACAGGCAACTAATGAAAAACTGTTTTTT.

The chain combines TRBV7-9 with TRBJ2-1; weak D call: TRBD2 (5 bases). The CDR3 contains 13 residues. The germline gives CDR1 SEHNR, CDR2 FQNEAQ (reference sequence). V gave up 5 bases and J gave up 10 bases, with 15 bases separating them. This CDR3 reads CASSLASGLEQFF. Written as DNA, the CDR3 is TGTGCCAGCAGCCTCGCGAGCGGTTTGGAGCAGTTCTTC. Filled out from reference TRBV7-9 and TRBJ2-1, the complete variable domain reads DTGVSQNPRHKITKRGQNVTFRCDPISEHNRLYWYRQTLGQGPEFLTYFQNEAQLEKSRLLSDRFSAERPKGSFSTLEIQRTEQGDSAMYLCASSLASGLEQFFGPGTRLTVL.

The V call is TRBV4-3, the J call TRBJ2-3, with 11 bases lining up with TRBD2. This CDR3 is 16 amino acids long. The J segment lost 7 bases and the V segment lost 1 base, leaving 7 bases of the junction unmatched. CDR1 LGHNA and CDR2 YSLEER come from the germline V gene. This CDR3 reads CASSQGLAGPGNTQYF. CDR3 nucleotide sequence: TGCGCCAGCAGCCAAGGACTAGCGGGGCCCGGGAATACGCAGTATTTT.

In DNA form, the CDR3 reads TGTGCCAGCTCACCATTGACCCCGGGACAGGGACGGATGAACACTGAAGCTTTCTTT. This gives the protein CASSPLTPGQGRMNTEAFF. The chain combines TRBV18 with TRBJ1-1; TRBD1 agrees at 9 bases. Losses at the gene ends were 2 bases for V and 0 bases for J; bases not matched to a gene: 13. The CDR3 has 19 amino acids. Germline assignment: CDR1 KGHSH and CDR2 LQKENI.

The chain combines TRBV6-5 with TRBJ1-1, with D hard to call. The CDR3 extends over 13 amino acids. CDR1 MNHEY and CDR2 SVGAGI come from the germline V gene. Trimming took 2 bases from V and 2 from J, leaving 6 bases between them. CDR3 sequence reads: CASSYRGNTEAFF. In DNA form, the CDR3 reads TGTGCCAGCAGTTACCGGGGAAACACTGAAGCTTTCTTT.

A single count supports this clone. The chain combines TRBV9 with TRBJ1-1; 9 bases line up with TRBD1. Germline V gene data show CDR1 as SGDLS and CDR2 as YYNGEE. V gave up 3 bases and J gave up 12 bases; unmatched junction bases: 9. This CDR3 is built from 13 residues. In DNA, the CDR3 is TGTGCCAGCAGCGAGGGGGGACAGGGTCGGCCTTTCTTT. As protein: CASSEGGQGRPFF.

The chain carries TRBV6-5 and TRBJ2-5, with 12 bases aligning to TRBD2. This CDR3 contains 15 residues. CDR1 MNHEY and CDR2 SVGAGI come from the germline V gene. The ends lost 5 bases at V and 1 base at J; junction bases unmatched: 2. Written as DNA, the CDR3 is TGTGCCAGCAGTCGGACTAGCGGGGTCCAAGAGACCCAGTACTTC. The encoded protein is CASSRTSGVQETQYF.

The CDR3 DNA is TGCGCCAGCAGTCGAAGCGGGGGGGTCACAGATACGCAGTATTTT. Translated: CASSRSGGVTDTQYF. V gene TRBV5-1 combines with J gene TRBJ2-3; 10 bases are shared with TRBD2. CDR1 SGHRS and CDR2 YFSETQ come from the germline V gene. The CDR3 has 15 amino acids. Losses at the gene ends were 5 bases for V and 2 bases for J; bases not matched to a gene: 5.

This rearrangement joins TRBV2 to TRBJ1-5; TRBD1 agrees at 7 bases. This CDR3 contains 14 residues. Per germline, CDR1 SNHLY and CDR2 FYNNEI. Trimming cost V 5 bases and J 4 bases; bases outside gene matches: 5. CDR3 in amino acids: CASSLTGANQPQHF. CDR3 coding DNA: TGTGCCAGCAGTCTTACAGGGGCAAATCAGCCCCAGCATTTT.

CDR3 residues: CAGSRGPYNEQFF. The CDR3 DNA sequence: TGTGCCGGATCGAGGGGGCCCTACAATGAGCAGTTCTTC. The chain uses TRBV30 and TRBJ2-1; 7 bases agree with TRBD1. Trimming cost V 8 bases and J 2 bases; bases outside gene matches: 6. The CDR3 length is 13 residues. CDR1 GTSNPN and CDR2 SVGIG come from the germline V gene (reference sequence).

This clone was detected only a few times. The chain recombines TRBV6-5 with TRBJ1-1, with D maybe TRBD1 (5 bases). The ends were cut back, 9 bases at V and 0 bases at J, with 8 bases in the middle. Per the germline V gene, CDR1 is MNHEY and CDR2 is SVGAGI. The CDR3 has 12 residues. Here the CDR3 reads CASKTVNTEAFF. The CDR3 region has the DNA TGTGCCAGTAAGACAGTGAACACTGAAGCTTTCTTT.

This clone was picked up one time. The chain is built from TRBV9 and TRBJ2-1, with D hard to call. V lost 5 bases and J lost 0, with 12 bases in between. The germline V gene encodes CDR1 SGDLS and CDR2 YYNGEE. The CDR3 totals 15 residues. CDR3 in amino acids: CASSPWLDSYNEQFF. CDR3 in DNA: TGTGCCAGCAGTCCCTGGCTTGACTCCTACAATGAGCAGTTCTTC.

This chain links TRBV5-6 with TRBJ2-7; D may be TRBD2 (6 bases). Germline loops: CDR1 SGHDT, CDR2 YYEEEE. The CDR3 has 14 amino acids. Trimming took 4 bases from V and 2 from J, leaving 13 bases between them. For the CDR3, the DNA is TGTGCCAGCAGCCCATGGGACTCGACCTACGAGCAGTACTTC. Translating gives CASSPWDSTYEQYF. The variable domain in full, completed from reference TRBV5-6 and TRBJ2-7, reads DAGVTQSPTHLIKTRGQQVTLRCSPKSGHDTVSWYQQALGQGPQFIFQYYEEEERQRGNFPDRFSGHQFPNYSSELNVNALLLGDSALYLCASSPWDSTYEQYFGPGTRLTVT.

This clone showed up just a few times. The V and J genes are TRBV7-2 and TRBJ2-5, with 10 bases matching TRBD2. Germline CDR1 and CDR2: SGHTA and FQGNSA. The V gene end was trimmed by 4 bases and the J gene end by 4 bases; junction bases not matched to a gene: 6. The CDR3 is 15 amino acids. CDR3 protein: CASSWGRTSGETQYF. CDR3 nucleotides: TGTGCCAGCAGCTGGGGGCGGACTAGCGGAGAGACCCAGTACTTC.

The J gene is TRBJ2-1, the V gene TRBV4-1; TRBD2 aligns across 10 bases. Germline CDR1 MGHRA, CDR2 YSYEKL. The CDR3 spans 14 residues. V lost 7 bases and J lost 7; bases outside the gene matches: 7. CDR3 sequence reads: CASKRVAGGNEQFF. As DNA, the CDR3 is TGCGCCAGCAAGAGGGTAGCGGGGGGAAATGAGCAGTTCTTC.

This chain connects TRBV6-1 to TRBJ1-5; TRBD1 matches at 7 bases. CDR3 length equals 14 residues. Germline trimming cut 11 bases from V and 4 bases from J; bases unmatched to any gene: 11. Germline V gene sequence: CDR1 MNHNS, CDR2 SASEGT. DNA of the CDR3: TGTGCCGGCGTAACAGGGGCTGGAAATCAGCCCCAGCATTTT. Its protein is CAGVTGAGNQPQHF.

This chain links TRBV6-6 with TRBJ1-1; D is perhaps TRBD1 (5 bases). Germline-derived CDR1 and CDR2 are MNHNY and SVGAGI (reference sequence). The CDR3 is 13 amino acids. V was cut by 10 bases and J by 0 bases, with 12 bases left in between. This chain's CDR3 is CAIGRTLNTEAFF. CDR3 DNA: TGTGCCATCGGACGGACACTGAACACTGAAGCTTTCTTT.

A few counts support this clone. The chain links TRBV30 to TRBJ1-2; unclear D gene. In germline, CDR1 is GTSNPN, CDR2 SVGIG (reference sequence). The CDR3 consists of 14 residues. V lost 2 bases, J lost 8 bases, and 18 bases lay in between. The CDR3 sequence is CAWSKWAGLRGYTF. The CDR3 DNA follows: TGTGCCTGGAGTAAATGGGCCGGACTGAGGGGCTACACCTTC.

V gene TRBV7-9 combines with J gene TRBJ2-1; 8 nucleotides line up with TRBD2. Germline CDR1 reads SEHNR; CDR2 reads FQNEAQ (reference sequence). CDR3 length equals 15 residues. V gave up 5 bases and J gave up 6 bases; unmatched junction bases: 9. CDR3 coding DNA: TGTGCCAGCAGCCTCAGCGGGGGAGCTCTCAATGAGCAGTTCTTC. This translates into CASSLSGGALNEQFF. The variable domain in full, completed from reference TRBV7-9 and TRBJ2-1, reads DTGVSQNPRHKITKRGQNVTFRCDPISEHNRLYWYRQTLGQGPEFLTYFQNEAQLEKSRLLSDRFSAERPKGSFSTLEIQRTEQGDSAMYLCASSLSGGALNEQFFGPGTRLTVL.

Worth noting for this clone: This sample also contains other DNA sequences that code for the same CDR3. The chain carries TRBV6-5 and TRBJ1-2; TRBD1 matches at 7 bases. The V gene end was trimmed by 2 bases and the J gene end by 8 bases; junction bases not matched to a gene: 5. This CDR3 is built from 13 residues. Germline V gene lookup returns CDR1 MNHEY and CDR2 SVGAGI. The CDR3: CASSYEGAGGYTF. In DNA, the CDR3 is TGTGCCAGCAGTTACGAGGGGGCAGGGGGCTACACCTTC.

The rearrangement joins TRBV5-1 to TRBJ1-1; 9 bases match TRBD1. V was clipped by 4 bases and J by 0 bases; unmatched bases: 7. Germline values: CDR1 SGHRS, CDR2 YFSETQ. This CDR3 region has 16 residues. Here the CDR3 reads CASSIGQGLMNTEAFF. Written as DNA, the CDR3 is TGCGCCAGCAGCATCGGACAGGGGCTCATGAACACTGAAGCTTTCTTT.

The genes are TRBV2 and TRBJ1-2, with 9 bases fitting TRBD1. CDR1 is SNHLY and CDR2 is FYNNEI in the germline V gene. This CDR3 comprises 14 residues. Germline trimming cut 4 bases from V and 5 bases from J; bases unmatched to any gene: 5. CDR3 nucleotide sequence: TGTGCCAGCAGTGGCATGGGACAGGGATATGGCTACACCTTC. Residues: CASSGMGQGYGYTF.

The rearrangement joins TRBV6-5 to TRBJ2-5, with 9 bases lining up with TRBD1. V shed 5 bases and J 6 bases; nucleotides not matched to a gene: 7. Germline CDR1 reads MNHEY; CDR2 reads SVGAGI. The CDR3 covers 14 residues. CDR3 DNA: TGTGCCAGCAGTCCCGGGACAGGGAGTAAGACCCAGTACTTC. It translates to CASSPGTGSKTQYF.

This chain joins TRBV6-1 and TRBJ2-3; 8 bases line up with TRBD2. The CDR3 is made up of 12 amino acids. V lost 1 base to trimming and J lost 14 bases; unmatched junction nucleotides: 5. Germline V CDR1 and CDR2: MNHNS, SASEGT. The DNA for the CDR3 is TGTGCCAGCAGTGAAGTCGGGGGGGGAAGGTATTTT. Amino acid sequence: CASSEVGGGRYF.

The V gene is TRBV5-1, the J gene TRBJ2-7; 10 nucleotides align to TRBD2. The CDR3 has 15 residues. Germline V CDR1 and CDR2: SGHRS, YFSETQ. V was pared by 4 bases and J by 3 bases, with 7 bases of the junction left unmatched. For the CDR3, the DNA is TGCGCCAGCAGCCTACTAGCGGGGCCAGTCTACGAGCAGTACTTC. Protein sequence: CASSLLAGPVYEQYF.